These 2 T cell receptor beta chains share one sample of origin, sequenced in a study of somatic mutations in cytotoxic T cells in rheumatoid arthritis. Only in-frame clones appear in the TCRdb table, and some are missing; sequencing was by immunoSEQ multiplex PCR. The table lists roughly 30,000 clones, about 81% of them singletons. Input material: CD8+ T cells sorted from blood. All receptors come from an adult with rheumatoid arthritis.

V usage is TRBV9 and J usage is TRBJ2-7; TRBD2 matches 12 bases. After removal of 4 bases from V and 4 bases from J, the junction contained 6 bases not matched to a gene. This CDR3 has 15 amino acids. Germline CDR1 reads SGDLS; CDR2 reads YYNGEE. CDR3 nucleotide sequence: TGTGCCAGCAGCCTTTACGGACTAGCGGGGTACGAGCAGTACTTC. Amino acid sequence: CASSLYGLAGYEQYF. The variable domain in full, with the rest retrieved from reference TRBV9 and TRBJ2-7, is DSGVTQTPKHLITATGQRVTLRCSPRSGDLSVYWYQQSLDQGLQFLIQYYNGEERAKGNILERFSAQQFPDLHSELNLSSLELGDSALYFCASSLYGLAGYEQYFGPGTRLTVT.

V is TRBV10-3 and J is TRBJ2-3, with 9 bases matching TRBD2. Germline values: CDR1 ENHRY, CDR2 SYGVKD. The CDR3 loop spans 14 amino acids. Trimming cost V 10 bases and J 4 bases; bases outside gene matches: 9. DNA for the CDR3: TGTGCCACCGAGGGGCGGGGGGGCGCAGATACGCAGTATTTT. Protein: CATEGRGGADTQYF.